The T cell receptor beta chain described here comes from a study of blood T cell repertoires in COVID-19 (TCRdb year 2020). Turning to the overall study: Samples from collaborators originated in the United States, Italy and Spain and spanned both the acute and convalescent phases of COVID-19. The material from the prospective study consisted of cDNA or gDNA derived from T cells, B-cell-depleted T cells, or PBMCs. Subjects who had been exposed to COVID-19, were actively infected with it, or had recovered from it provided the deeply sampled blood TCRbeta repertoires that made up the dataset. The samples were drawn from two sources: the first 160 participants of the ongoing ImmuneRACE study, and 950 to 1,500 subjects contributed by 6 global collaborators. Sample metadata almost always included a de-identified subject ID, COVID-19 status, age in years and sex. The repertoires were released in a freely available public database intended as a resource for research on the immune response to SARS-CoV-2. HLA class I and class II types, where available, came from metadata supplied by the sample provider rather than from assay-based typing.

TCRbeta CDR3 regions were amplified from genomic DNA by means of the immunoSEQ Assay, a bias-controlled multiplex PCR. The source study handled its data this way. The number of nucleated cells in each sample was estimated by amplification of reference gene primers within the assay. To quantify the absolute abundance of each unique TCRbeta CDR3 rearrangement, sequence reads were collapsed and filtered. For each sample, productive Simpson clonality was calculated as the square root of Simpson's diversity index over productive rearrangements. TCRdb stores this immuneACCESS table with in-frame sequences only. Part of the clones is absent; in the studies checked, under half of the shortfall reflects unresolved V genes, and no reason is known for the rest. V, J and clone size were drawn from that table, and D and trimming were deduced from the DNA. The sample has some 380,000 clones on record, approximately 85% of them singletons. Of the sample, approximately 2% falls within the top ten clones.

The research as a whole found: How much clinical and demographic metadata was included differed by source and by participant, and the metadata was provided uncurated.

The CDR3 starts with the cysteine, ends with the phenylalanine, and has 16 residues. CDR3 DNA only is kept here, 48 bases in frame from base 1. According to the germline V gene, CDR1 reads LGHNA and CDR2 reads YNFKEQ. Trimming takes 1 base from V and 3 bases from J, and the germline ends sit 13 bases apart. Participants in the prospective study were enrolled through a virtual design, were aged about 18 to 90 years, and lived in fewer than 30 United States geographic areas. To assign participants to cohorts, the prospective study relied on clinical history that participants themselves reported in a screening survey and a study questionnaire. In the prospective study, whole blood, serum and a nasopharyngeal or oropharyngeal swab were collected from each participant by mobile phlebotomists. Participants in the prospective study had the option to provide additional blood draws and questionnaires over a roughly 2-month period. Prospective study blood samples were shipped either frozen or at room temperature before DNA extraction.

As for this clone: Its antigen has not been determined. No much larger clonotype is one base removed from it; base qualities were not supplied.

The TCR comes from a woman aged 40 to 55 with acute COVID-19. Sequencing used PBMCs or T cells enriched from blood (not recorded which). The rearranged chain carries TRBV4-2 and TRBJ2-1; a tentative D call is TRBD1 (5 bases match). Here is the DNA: TGTGCCAGCAGCCAAGGGGGCGATTCCAGCTACAATGAGCAGTTCTTC. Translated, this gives CASSQGGDSSYNEQFF.